The rows below give T cell receptor beta chains drawn from one sample of a study of blood T cells in healthy people across ages. TCRdb re-called the 5' RACE reads through MiXCR, storing one row per CDR3 protein. The sample holds about 720,000 distinct CDR3 sequences, approximately 25% seen once. The data also belong to a second study, concerning T cells of mothers and their children.

Material: blood. Receptors were obtained from a boy aged 10-17 years in good health. Both conserved end residues are part of each CDR3. A D gene is named only where the DNA matches it firmly. Clone size, where shown, is once, few, many, or a class for clones that have expanded.

clone_size j_call d_call cdr3_length v_call cdr3_nt cdr3_aa
- TRBJ2-7 - 13 TRBV29-1 TGCAGCGTTGCAGGGGGGGAAGTCCACGAGCAGTACTTC CSVAGGEVHEQYF
- TRBJ2-5 - 14 TRBV9 TGTGCCAGCAGCGCCCGACTCGAACAAGAGACCCAGTACTTC CASSARLEQETQYF
few TRBJ1-1 TRBD1 12 TRBV12-3/TRBV12-4 TGTGCCAGCAGTGCAGGGGGCTGGAGGGCTTTCTTT CASSAGGWRAFF
few TRBJ2-3 - 13 TRBV9 TGTGCCAGCAGCATTTTTAGTGGTGATACGCAGTATTTT CASSIFSGDTQYF
- TRBJ2-2 TRBD1 12 TRBV29-1 TGCAGCGCGAACAAGGGGGCTGGGGAGCTGTTTTTT CSANKGAGELFF
- TRBJ2-1 - 15 TRBV6-5 TGTGCCAGCAGTTACGGTGTCAGGGGGGACGATGAGCAGTTCTTC CASSYGVRGDDEQFF
- TRBJ1-1 TRBD1 14 TRBV20-1 TGCAGTGCTCCAGAATACAGGGGAGGGACTGAAGCTTTCTTT CSAPEYRGGTEAFF
few TRBJ1-1 TRBD1 12 TRBV25-1 TGTGCCAGCTCGGGACAGGGTATTGAAGCTTTCTTT CASSGQGIEAFF
- TRBJ2-5 TRBD1 13 TRBV7-9 TGTGCCAGCAGCCCGGGGACAGGCGGGACCCAGTACTTC CASSPGTGGTQYF
- TRBJ2-3 - 12 TRBV29-1 TGCAGCGTTAAAGTCGGAGCAGATACGCAGTATTTT CSVKVGADTQYF
many TRBJ2-6 - 16 TRBV4-3 TGCGCCAGCAGCCAAGAGGGGGGCTCTGGGGCCAACGTCCTGACTTTC CASSQEGGSGANVLTF
few TRBJ1-4 - 16 TRBV6-1 TGTGCCAGCAGTCTCACGGCCCATGGGATTGCTGAAAAACTGTTTTTT CASSLTAHGIAEKLFF
few TRBJ1-1 TRBD1 15 TRBV12-3/TRBV12-4 TGTGCCAGCAGACCCACCGGGACAGGGAATACTGAAGCTTTCTTT CASRPTGTGNTEAFF
- TRBJ1-1 - 14 TRBV11-1 TGTGCCAGCAGCCCACTCGGGGTGGGAACTGAAGCTTTCTTT CASSPLGVGTEAFF
- TRBJ1-4 - 15 TRBV2 TGTGCCAACACCGAGTCGGGGTCGAGCTGGGAAAAACTGTTTTTT CANTESGSSWEKLFF
- TRBJ2-5 - 14 TRBV20-1 TGCAGTGCTGGTCCTTGGGACAACCAAGAGACCCAGTACTTC CSAGPWDNQETQYF
few TRBJ2-5 - 15 TRBV5-6 TGTGCCAGCAGCTTGGGCTCTGATGTTGGGGAGACCCAGTACTTC CASSLGSDVGETQYF
few TRBJ2-7 - 14 TRBV7-8 TGTGCCAGCAGCTTAGATGAGCTAGATAACGAGCAGTACTTC CASSLDELDNEQYF
- TRBJ1-4 - 15 TRBV7-9 TGTGCCAGCAGCCGCGGGACACTTTTTAATGAAAAACTGTTTTTT CASSRGTLFNEKLFF
- TRBJ2-5 - 11 TRBV29-1 TGCAGCGTTGAAGGGTTTGAGACCCTGTACTTC CSVEGFETLYF
few TRBJ2-5 TRBD2 13 TRBV9 TGTGCCAGCAGTGATGCGGGGGAAGAGACCCAGTACTTC CASSDAGEETQYF
few TRBJ1-1 - 17 TRBV7-3 TGTGCCAGCAGCTTAGATTTACGACAGGCCGCCACCACTGAAGCTTTCTTT CASSLDLRQAATTEAFF
- TRBJ2-7 TRBD1 15 TRBV7-2 TGTGCCAGCAGCCCCGGGACAGGGGGCGGTTACGAGCAGTACTTC CASSPGTGGGYEQYF
- TRBJ1-2 - 13 TRBV7-2 TGTACCAGCAGCTTATACAGAGACTATGGCTACACCTTC CTSSLYRDYGYTF
- TRBJ2-1 - 15 TRBV5-1 TGCGCCAGCAGCTTGAGGGGGGCATCCTACAATGAGCAGTTCTTC CASSLRGASYNEQFF
few TRBJ1-4 - 15 TRBV4-2 TGTGCCAGCAGCCAGCAAACAGAGTTTAATGAAAAACTGTTTTTT CASSQQTEFNEKLFF
- TRBJ2-7 TRBD2 15 TRBV20-1 TGCAGTGTCATGTCAACTAGCGGGGTATCCTACGAGCAGTACTTC CSVMSTSGVSYEQYF